This T cell receptor beta chain was recorded in a study of beta chain features in type 1 diabetes. CDR3 length equals 12 residues. The germline V gene encodes CDR1 SGHTA and CDR2 FQGNSA. Between the trimmed V and J ends, which lost 2 bases and 4 bases, there was a span of 5 bases. All of the isolated RNA was reverse transcribed, so expressed TCRB transcripts were sequenced. Data came from immunoSEQ multiplex PCR; TCRdb stores just in-frame clones and leaves some out. The sample comprises around 190,000 clones, 13% of which are singletons, and less than 0.7% rests with the top ten. This clone was observed a handful of times.

The receptor's source is a woman under 30 in good health. Sequencing used central memory CD4+ T cells from blood. The chain couples TRBV7-2 to TRBJ2-5, with no clear D. CDR3 sequence (DNA): TGTGCCAGCAGCTTAACAGCAGAGACCCAGTACTTC. Its translation is CASSLTAETQYF.